By its share, the clone carrying this T cell receptor beta chain is medium-sized. Its antigen is currently unknown. The CDR3 consists of 14 residues. With V trimmed by 3 bases and J by 4 bases, 4 bases remained unmatched. Germline V lookup: CDR1 PRHDT, CDR2 FYEKMQ (reference sequence). Previously described methods and listed TCR primers produced bulk TCR libraries. TCRdb called the PCR reads again in MiXCR, with one record for every CDR3 protein. The sample contains about 10,000 distinct CDR3 sequences, 15% to 20% of which appear only once. The sample originates from a study of molecular identifiers for immune sequencing clone quantification. Study-wide results and limits: In naive cells, under 1% of molecules belonged to clones above 20 RNA copies, against over 98% in effector cells.

The sequenced material came from naive CD8+ T cells from blood, with Jurkat cell RNA spiked in. Subset: FACS-sorted CD8+CD4-CCR7+CD45RA+ naive T cells. The source of this sequence is a human donor in good health. Some libraries in this study had Jurkat cell RNA spiked in. This rearrangement joins TRBV13 to TRBJ2-7; TRBD2 matches 9 bases. CDR3 sequence: CASSLGAGGYEQYF. As DNA, the CDR3 is TGTGCCAGCAGCTTGGGAGCGGGAGGATACGAGCAGTACTTC.